These 32 T cell receptor beta chains originate from one sample sequenced in a study of blood T cells in healthy people across ages. Primers used in a second PCR of roughly 6 to 11 cycles were a sample-barcoded 5' primer and a J-beta primer mix. TCRdb independently ran MiXCR on the 5' RACE reads; one entry per CDR3 protein. The table has approximately 2,000,000 distinct CDR3 sequences, about 39% seen once. The sequencing sample was made of blood. The source is a human donor in good health.

This clonotype appeared a few times. The chain employs TRBV5-8 and TRBJ2-6; no firm D call. CDR3 length: 17 residues. CDR1 and CDR2 from the germline V gene are SGHTS and YDEGEE. V was clipped by 4 bases and J by 6 bases, with 20 bases between them. CDR3 in amino acids: CASSPDFPALEANVLTF. The CDR3 DNA sequence: TGTGCCAGCAGCCCGGATTTTCCTGCTTTAGAGGCCAACGTCCTGACTTTC. Full variable domain (rest looked up from reference TRBV5-8 and TRBJ2-6): EAGVTQSPTHLIKTRGQQATLRCSPISGHTSVYWYQQALGLGLQFLLWYDEGEERNRGNFPPRFSGRQFPNYSSELNVNALELEDSALYLCASSPDFPALEANVLTFGAGSRLTVL.

This sequence joins TRBV6-5 and TRBJ1-2; 7 nucleotides align to TRBD1. V was pared by 5 bases and J by 4 bases, with 7 bases of the junction left unmatched. Germline CDR1 and CDR2: MNHEY and SVGAGI. The CDR3 spans 14 residues. This CDR3 is CASSGRQGAYGYTF. The CDR3 nucleotides read TGTGCCAGCAGTGGACGACAGGGAGCCTATGGCTACACCTTC.

This clonotype has a handful of counts. V usage is TRBV2 and J usage is TRBJ1-2, with D perhaps matching TRBD1 (5 bases). V was pared by 11 bases and J by 2 bases, with 12 bases between. From germline, CDR1 is SNHLY and CDR2 FYNNEI. CDR3 size: 12 residues. The DNA for the CDR3 is TGTGCCGCCCAGGGAAGCAACTATGGCTACACCTTC. Translated, it gives CAAQGSNYGYTF.

J is TRBJ1-2 and V is TRBV6-6; possible D gene TRBD1, 5 bases. V was pared by 6 bases and J by 4 bases, with 12 bases between. Germline V gives CDR1 MNHNY, CDR2 SVGAGI (reference sequence). CDR3 size: 13 residues. CDR3: CASRSGSAYGYTF. DNA for the CDR3: TGTGCCAGCAGGTCAGGGTCTGCCTATGGCTACACCTTC.

The chain employs TRBV20-1 and TRBJ1-1; D is perhaps TRBD1 (6 bases). This CDR3 has 12 residues. Germline CDR1 DFQATT, CDR2 SNEGSKA (reference sequence). The DNA of the CDR3 is TGCAGCGTCCTCGCAGGGGACACTGAAGCTTTCTTT. Protein sequence: CSVLAGDTEAFF.

In its sample, this clonotype was seen a few times. The chain joins TRBV4-1 to TRBJ1-2; no clear D gene. V dropped 5 bases and J dropped 3 bases, with 13 bases sitting between them. CDR3 length equals 14 residues. Germline V lookup: CDR1 MGHRA, CDR2 YSYEKL. Here the CDR3 reads CASSKHLADYGYTF. CDR3 nucleotide sequence: TGCGCCAGCAGCAAACACCTCGCCGACTATGGCTACACCTTC.

V usage is TRBV5-1 and J usage is TRBJ2-1, with no clear D. CDR1 is SGHRS and CDR2 is YFSETQ in the germline V gene. V was shortened by 3 bases and J by 13 bases, with 20 bases between the two germline ends. This CDR3 region has 14 residues. The CDR3 DNA follows: TGCGCCAGCAGCTGGAACAGTGGGCGAGAGACCCAGTTCTTC. Amino acid sequence: CASSWNSGRETQFF. The entire variable domain, with the rest obtained from reference TRBV5-1 and TRBJ2-1, is as follows: KAGVTQTPRYLIKTRGQQVTLSCSPISGHRSVSWYQQTPGQGLQFLFEYFSETQRNKGNFPGRFSGRQFSNSRSEMNVSTLELGDSALYLCASSWNSGRETQFFGPGTRLTVL.

This clonotype was seen once. The V and J genes are TRBV4-1 and TRBJ2-7; D is uncertain. V shed 0 bases and J shed 5 bases, with 11 bases lying between them. The germline gives CDR1 MGHRA, CDR2 YSYEKL. The CDR3 has 14 residues. CDR3 DNA sequence: TGCGCCAGCAGCCAAGAAGCATCGAGCCACGAGCAGTACTTC. Residues: CASSQEASSHEQYF.

The V call is TRBV15, the J call TRBJ2-7, with 7 bases lining up with TRBD1. This CDR3 contains 16 residues. With V trimmed by 3 bases and J by 4 bases, 12 bases remained unmatched. Germline CDR1 LNHNV, CDR2 YYDKDF (reference sequence). Written as DNA, the CDR3 is TGTGCCACCAGCAGCTTCAGCGGTGGGACAGTTTACGAGCAGTACTTC. This translates into CATSSFSGGTVYEQYF.

This sequence joins TRBV5-5 and TRBJ2-3; no clear D. V gave up 1 base and J gave up 2 bases, with 11 bases separating them. The length of the CDR3 is 15 residues. CDR1 is SGHKS, CDR2 YYEKEE, per germline (reference sequence). CDR3 protein: CASSLRVGNTDTQYF. The CDR3 DNA follows: TGTGCCAGCAGCTTGAGGGTAGGGAACACAGATACGCAGTATTTT.

V is TRBV27 and J is TRBJ1-2; 11 nucleotides match TRBD1. The germline V gene encodes CDR1 MNHEY and CDR2 SMNVEV (reference sequence). The CDR3 runs 15 residues. The V gene end was trimmed by 8 bases and the J gene end by 4 bases; junction bases not matched to a gene: 9. As DNA, the CDR3 is TGTGCCAGCTGGACAGGGGGCTCCCTAGGCTATGGCTACACCTTC. Its protein is CASWTGGSLGYGYTF.

This clonotype was recorded at least ten times. The chain links TRBV5-1 to TRBJ2-7, with 7 bases aligning to TRBD1. From germline, CDR1 is SGHRS and CDR2 YFSETQ. V was pared by 4 bases and J by 2 bases, with 6 bases of the junction left unmatched. This CDR3 contains 14 residues. Here the CDR3 DNA reads TGCGCCAGCAGCAGAAGACAGGGAGCCTACGAGCAGTACTTC. Translating it yields CASSRRQGAYEQYF.

The chain has TRBV10-3 and TRBJ2-3, with D uncertain. V was cut by 2 bases and J by 1 base, with 10 bases left in between. This CDR3 has 15 amino acids. Per germline, CDR1 ENHRY and CDR2 SYGVKD. The CDR3 sequence: CAISERVPGTDTQYF. In DNA, the CDR3 is TGTGCCATCAGTGAGCGGGTCCCTGGCACAGATACGCAGTATTTT.

This clonotype was counted between two and nine times. V and J are TRBV7-9 and TRBJ1-1; a weak D match, TRBD1 (5 bases). The CDR3 extends over 12 amino acids. V lost 4 bases, J lost 12 bases, and 15 bases lay in between. CDR1 SEHNR and CDR2 FQNEAQ come from the germline V gene (reference sequence). The CDR3: CASSSLGVIPFF. DNA of the CDR3: TGTGCCAGCAGCTCCCTGGGGGTTATACCTTTCTTT.

With respect to this clonotype: This clone may be a read error of a much larger clone one base away. The genes are TRBV7-2 and TRBJ2-5; no reliable D call. The length of the CDR3 is 14 residues. The germline CDR1 and CDR2 sequences are SGHTA and FQGNSA. The CDR3 here is CASNLYTPQETQYF. CDR3 DNA sequence: TGTGCCAGCAACTTATATACACCACAAGAGACCCAGTACTTC.

A few counts support this clonotype. This sequence joins TRBV4-3 and TRBJ2-3; D ambiguous. Germline V gene data show CDR1 as LGHNA and CDR2 as YSLEER. The CDR3 length is 15 residues. Trimming took 1 base from V and 0 from J, leaving 8 bases between them. The CDR3 nucleotides are TGCGCCAGCAGCCAAGGCCGTTCTAGCACAGATACGCAGTATTTT. Its translation is CASSQGRSSTDTQYF.

This clonotype was counted between two and nine times. V usage is TRBV7-3 and J usage is TRBJ2-5; TRBD2 matches at 8 bases. Per germline, CDR1 SGHTA and CDR2 FQGTGA. This CDR3 has 15 residues. The trim removed 4 bases at V and 0 bases at J, leaving 4 bases unmatched. The CDR3 here is CASSSAAGDQETQYF. CDR3 coding DNA: TGTGCCAGCAGCTCAGCAGCGGGGGACCAAGAGACCCAGTACTTC.

The V call is TRBV12-3 or TRBV12-4, the J call TRBJ2-3; D unclear. The CDR3 length is 13 residues. V lost 2 bases and J lost 4, with 7 bases in between. CDR3 nucleotides: TGTGCCAGCAGTTTATTTCGGTCAGATACGCAGTATTTT. It encodes CASSLFRSDTQYF.

The rearrangement joins TRBV12-3 or TRBV12-4 to TRBJ1-1; the D gene is possibly TRBD1 (5 bases). The germline V and J ends were trimmed by 3 bases and 4 bases, with 15 bases remaining between them. CDR3 size: 15 residues. The CDR3 DNA follows: TGTGCCAGCAGTTTTGGGCCCCAGGGATCCACTGAAGCTTTCTTT. It is translated as CASSFGPQGSTEAFF.

The gene calls are TRBV7-2 and TRBJ1-1, with D perhaps matching TRBD1 (6 bases). Between the trimmed V and J ends, which lost 6 bases and 3 bases, there was a span of 14 bases. The CDR3 covers 14 residues. Germline lookup yields CDR1 SGHTA and CDR2 FQGNSA. The DNA for the CDR3 is TGTGCCAGCAGAGTAGGGGGGACACACACTGAAGCTTTCTTT. It translates to CASRVGGTHTEAFF.

The genes are TRBV5-1 and TRBJ2-3; TRBD1 agrees at 9 bases. Unmatched junction bases numbered 16, after V lost 0 bases and J lost 11 bases. The CDR3 contains 17 residues. Germline V gene data show CDR1 as SGHRS and CDR2 as YFSETQ. In DNA, the CDR3 is TGCGCCAGCAGCTTGGGTACGGGACAGGGCGCAATAAATATGCAGTATTTT. This encodes CASSLGTGQGAINMQYF.

The chain joins TRBV12-3 or TRBV12-4 to TRBJ1-5; D is unclear. The V gene lost 1 base and the J gene lost 4 bases, with 14 bases spanning the gap. The CDR3 length is 16 residues. CDR3 protein: CASSLGVTDGNQPQHF. DNA of the CDR3: TGTGCCAGCAGTTTAGGGGTGACCGATGGAAATCAGCCCCAGCATTTT.

This clonotype was counted a few times. The chain joins TRBV12-3 or TRBV12-4 to TRBJ1-5, with TRBD1 matching over 7 bases. V lost 6 bases and J lost 4; bases outside the gene matches: 9. The CDR3 has 15 amino acids. The CDR3: CASSREGQHNQPQHF. For the CDR3, the DNA is TGTGCCAGCAGCCGGGAGGGACAGCATAATCAGCCCCAGCATTTT.

The V call is TRBV6-1, the J call TRBJ2-7; D is unresolved. Looked up from germline, CDR1 is MNHNS and CDR2 is SASEGT. This CDR3 is 14 amino acids long. Trimming stripped 4 bases from V and 5 bases from J, with 15 bases between. CDR3 sequence: CASSVHPPPDEQYF. The CDR3 DNA reads as TGTGCCAGCAGTGTACACCCACCACCTGACGAGCAGTACTTC.

The V and J genes are TRBV7-9 and TRBJ1-1, with 7 bases identical to TRBD1. V shed 1 base and J 4 bases; nucleotides not matched to a gene: 6. CDR1 is SEHNR, CDR2 FQNEAQ, per germline (reference sequence). The CDR3 loop spans 15 amino acids. DNA for the CDR3: TGTGCCAGCAGCTTAGGGGACAGAGGGGGCACTGAAGCTTTCTTT. This codes for CASSLGDRGGTEAFF.

V and J are TRBV6-6 and TRBJ2-5; TRBD2 matches at 8 bases. Looked up from germline, CDR1 is MNHNY and CDR2 is SVGAGI (reference sequence). The V gene end was trimmed by 5 bases and the J gene end by 5 bases; junction bases not matched to a gene: 10. The CDR3 length is 15 residues. The CDR3 coding sequence is TGTGCCAGCAGTCTCCCGGTAGCGGGGAGCGAGACCCAGTACTTC. Translating it yields CASSLPVAGSETQYF.

Of note for this clonotype: A much larger clone lies a single base off, so this may be a read error. The chain links TRBV18 to TRBJ1-6, with no clear D. Germline lookup yields CDR1 KGHSH and CDR2 LQKENI. The CDR3 covers 14 residues. The CDR3 loop is CVSSLIGSNSPLHF. For the CDR3, the DNA is TGTGTCAGCTCCCTTATCGGGAGCAATTCACCCCTCCACTTT.

The rearrangement links TRBV11-3 to TRBJ2-3, with D uncertain. The CDR3 consists of 12 residues. Trimming took 5 bases from V and 4 from J, leaving 7 bases between them. The germline V gene has CDR1 SGHNT and CDR2 YENEEA. In DNA, the CDR3 is TGTGCCAGCAGCCAACGACCAGATACGCAGTATTTT. Protein sequence: CASSQRPDTQYF.

A note on this clonotype: At one end the junction does not follow the germline gene, possibly because of a read error. CDR3 sequence: CASSSRADAQYF. CDR3 DNA: TGTGCCAGCAGCAGCCGGGCAGATGCGCAGTATTTT. The chain recombines TRBV9 with TRBJ2-7; D gene uncertain. The J call may be wrong; the DNA end is better matched by TRBJ2-3. The CDR3 is made up of 12 amino acids. The germline gives CDR1 SGDLS, CDR2 YYNGEE.

Details on this clonotype: With a much larger clone just one base away, this may be a read error. The chain is built from TRBV29-1 and TRBJ2-3; TRBD1 matches 8 bases. Per the germline V gene, CDR1 is SQVTM and CDR2 is ANQGSEA. This CDR3 has 13 residues. The junction had 7 bases not matched to a gene; V was cut back by 5 bases and J by 6 bases. The CDR3 DNA is TGCAGCGTTTTGGACGGGGACAGGGATACGCAGTATTTT. This codes for CSVLDGDRDTQYF.

Comment on this clonotype: Germline and junction disagree at one end, which may indicate a read error. The chain has TRBV9 and TRBJ2-5; 7 nucleotides match TRBD2. CDR1 is SGDLS, CDR2 YYNGEE, per germline. The CDR3 has 14 residues. The CDR3 protein is CAGSVGPSGETQYF. The CDR3 coding sequence is TGTGCCGGCAGCGTAGGGCCTAGCGGAGAGACCCAGTACTTC.

This clonotype was picked up one time. The rearrangement joins TRBV6-2 or TRBV6-3 to TRBJ2-5; perhaps TRBD2 as D (5 bases). The J call is uncertain, as TRBJ2-7 better fits the DNA end. The CDR3 is 17 amino acids. Germline V lookup: CDR1 MNHEY, CDR2 SVGEGT. CDR3 coding DNA: TGTGCCAGCAGTTACTTAATGGCGTTACGGGGTAAAGCCGAGCAGTACTTC. This gives the protein CASSYLMALRGKAEQYF.